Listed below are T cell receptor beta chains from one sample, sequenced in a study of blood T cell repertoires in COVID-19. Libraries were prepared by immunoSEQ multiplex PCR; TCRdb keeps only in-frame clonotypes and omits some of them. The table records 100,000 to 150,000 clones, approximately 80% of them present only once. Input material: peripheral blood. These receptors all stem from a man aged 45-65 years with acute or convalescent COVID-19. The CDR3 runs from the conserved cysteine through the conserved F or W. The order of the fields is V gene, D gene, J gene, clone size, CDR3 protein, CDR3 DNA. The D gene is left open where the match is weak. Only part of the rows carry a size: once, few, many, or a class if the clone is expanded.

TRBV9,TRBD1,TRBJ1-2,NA,CASSTGQGIPYGYTF,TGTGCCAGCAGCACTGGACAGGGGATCCCATATGGCTACACCTTC
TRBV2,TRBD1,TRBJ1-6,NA,CASSFRGRDNSPLHF,TGTGCCAGCTCATTCAGGGGGCGGGATAATTCACCCCTCCACTTT
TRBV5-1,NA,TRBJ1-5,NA,CASSLGGALYSNQPQHF,TGCGCCAGCAGCCTCGGGGGGGCCCTATATAGCAATCAGCCCCAGCATTTT
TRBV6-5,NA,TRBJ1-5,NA,CACQAGIGQPQHF,TGTGCCTGCCAGGCGGGGATCGGCCAGCCCCAGCATTTT
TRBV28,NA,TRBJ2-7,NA,CATIKYPRGSGNYRF,TGTGCAACGATAAAGTACCCACGTGGAAGCGGCAACTACCGCTTC
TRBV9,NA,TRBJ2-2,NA,CASSVRGNTGELFF,TGTGCCAGCAGCGTAAGGGGGAACACCGGGGAGCTGTTTTTT
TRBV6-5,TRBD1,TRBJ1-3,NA,CAITKGARGNTIYF,TGTGCCATCACAAAGGGGGCGCGTGGAAACACCATATATTTT
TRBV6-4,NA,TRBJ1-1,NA,CASSGERGTEAFF,TGTGCCAGCAGTGGGGAACGAGGGACTGAAGCTTTCTTT
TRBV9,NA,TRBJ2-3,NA,CASSVDQSPDTDTQYF,TGTGCCAGCAGCGTAGACCAAAGCCCCGACACAGATACGCAGTATTTT
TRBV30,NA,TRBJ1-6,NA,CAWSRPREDNNSPLHF,TGTGCCTGGAGTCGCCCCAGGGAGGACAATAATTCACCCCTCCACTTT
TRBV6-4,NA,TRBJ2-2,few,CASSEGGENTGELFF,TGTGCCAGCAGTGAAGGGGGGGAAAACACCGGGGAGCTGTTTTTT
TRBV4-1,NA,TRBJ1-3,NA,CASSQTDPGNTIYF,TGCGCCAGCAGCCAGACAGACCCAGGAAACACCATATATTTT
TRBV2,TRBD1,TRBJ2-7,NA,CAGTGGGYEQYF,TGTGCCGGTACAGGGGGTGGCTACGAGCAGTACTTC
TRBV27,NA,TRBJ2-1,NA,CASSLFGRASYNEQFF,TGTGCCAGCAGTTTATTCGGCAGGGCCTCCTACAATGAGCAGTTCTTC
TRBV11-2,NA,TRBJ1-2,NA,CASSFMGAGVYGYTF,TGTGCCAGCAGCTTTATGGGGGCAGGGGTCTATGGCTACACCTTC
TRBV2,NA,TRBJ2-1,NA,CASLPSSQSGEQFF,TGTGCCAGCCTTCCTAGCTCCCAAAGTGGTGAGCAGTTCTTC
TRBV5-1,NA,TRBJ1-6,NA,CASSLDRNASPLHF,TGCGCCAGCAGCTTGGACAGAAACGCTTCACCCCTCCACTTT
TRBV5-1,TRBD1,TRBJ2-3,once,CASSLGTGVQTDTQYF,TGCGCCAGCAGCTTGGGGACAGGGGTTCAGACAGATACGCAGTATTTT
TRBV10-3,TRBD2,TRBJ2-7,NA,CAIGGGVAGNGNGEQYF,TGTGCCATTGGTGGAGGGGTAGCGGGGAACGGCAATGGCGAGCAGTACTTC
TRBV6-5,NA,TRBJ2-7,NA,CASTGTFYEQYF,TGTGCCAGCACCGGGACTTTCTACGAGCAGTACTTC
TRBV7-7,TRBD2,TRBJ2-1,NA,CASSLTSGRVGEQFF,TGTGCTAGCAGCTTGACTAGCGGGAGGGTGGGTGAGCAGTTCTTC
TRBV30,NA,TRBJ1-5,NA,CAWGGAQPQHF,TGTGCCTGGGGGGGGGCTCAGCCCCAGCATTTT
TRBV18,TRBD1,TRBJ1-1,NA,CASSPPGGGTEAFF,TGTGCCAGCTCACCACCAGGGGGCGGCACTGAAGCTTTCTTT
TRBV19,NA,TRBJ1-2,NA,CASSIVDGVDGYTF,TGTGCCAGTAGTATAGTGGACGGGGTTGATGGCTACACCTTC
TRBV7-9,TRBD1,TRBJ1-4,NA,CASSSGIGTGNEKLFF,TGTGCCAGCAGCTCGGGGATCGGGACAGGGAATGAAAAACTGTTTTTT
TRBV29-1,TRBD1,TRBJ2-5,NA,CSVADRGGSQETQYF,TGCAGCGTTGCCGACAGGGGAGGATCCCAAGAGACCCAGTACTTC
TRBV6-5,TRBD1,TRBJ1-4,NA,CASRGTTGGKEKLFF,TGTGCCAGCAGGGGAACTACAGGGGGAAAAGAAAAACTGTTTTTT
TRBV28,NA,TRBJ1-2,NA,CASSTQGMIYGYTF,TGTGCCAGCAGTACCCAGGGTATGATCTATGGCTACACCTTC
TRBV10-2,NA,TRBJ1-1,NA,CASRPTGTTEAFF,TGCGCCAGCAGGCCTACAGGGACCACTGAAGCTTTCTTT
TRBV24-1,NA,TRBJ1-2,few,CATSDSGGGISYGYTF,TGTGCCACCAGTGATTCGGGAGGGGGAATAAGCTATGGCTACACCTTC
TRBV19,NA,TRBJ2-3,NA,CASSIQTSTDTQYF,TGTGCCAGTAGTATCCAGACTAGCACAGATACGCAGTATTTT
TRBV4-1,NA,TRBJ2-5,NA,CASSPSGTLGEETQYF,TGCGCCAGCAGCCCCTCAGGGACTCTAGGGGAAGAGACCCAGTACTTC
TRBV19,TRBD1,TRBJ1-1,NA,CASKRQGQNTEAFF,TGTGCCAGTAAGCGACAGGGGCAGAACACTGAAGCTTTCTTT
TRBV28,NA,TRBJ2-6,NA,CASTPARDPSGANVLTF,TGTGCCAGCACCCCAGCCCGGGATCCGTCTGGGGCCAACGTCCTGACTTTC
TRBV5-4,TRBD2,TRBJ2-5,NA,CASSPKTSGSETQYF,TGTGCCAGCAGCCCAAAGACTAGCGGGAGTGAGACCCAGTACTTC
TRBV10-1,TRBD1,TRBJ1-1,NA,CASSEERGRDTEAFF,TGCGCCAGCAGTGAGGAGAGGGGGCGAGACACTGAAGCTTTCTTT
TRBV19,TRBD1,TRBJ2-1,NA,CASSIRDRVLSSYNEQFF,TGTGCCAGTAGTATCCGGGACAGGGTTTTGAGCTCCTACAATGAGCAGTTCTTC
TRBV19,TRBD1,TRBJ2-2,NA,CASTPGGGTGELFF,TGTGCCAGTACCCCAGGGGGTGGGACCGGGGAGCTGTTTTTT
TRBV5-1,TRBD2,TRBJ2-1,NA,CASSLEGASGRHEQFF,TGCGCCAGCAGCTTGGAAGGGGCTAGCGGTCGGCATGAGCAGTTCTTC
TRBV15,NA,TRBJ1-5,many,CATSPWRDQPQHF,TGTGCCACCAGCCCTTGGAGGGATCAGCCCCAGCATTTT
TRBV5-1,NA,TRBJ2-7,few,CASSRTGIPLTYEQYF,TGCGCCAGCAGCCGGACCGGGATCCCCCTTACCTACGAGCAGTACTTC
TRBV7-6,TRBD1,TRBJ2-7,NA,CASSPRQGRTHEQYF,TGTGCCAGCAGCCCCAGACAGGGGAGAACTCACGAGCAGTACTTC
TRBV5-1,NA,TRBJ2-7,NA,CASSLESGRGYEQYF,TGCGCCAGCAGCTTGGAATCAGGTCGGGGCTACGAGCAGTACTTC
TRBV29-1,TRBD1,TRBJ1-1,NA,CSVYPQGGPLRTEAFF,TGCAGCGTTTACCCCCAGGGGGGACCTCTACGCACTGAAGCTTTCTTT
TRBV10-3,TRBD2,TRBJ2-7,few,CAISSTGTSVTYEQYF,TGTGCCATCAGTTCAACCGGGACTAGCGTTACCTACGAGCAGTACTTC
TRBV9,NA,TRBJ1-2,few,CASSVEGDHGYTF,TGTGCCAGCAGCGTAGAAGGGGATCATGGCTACACCTTC
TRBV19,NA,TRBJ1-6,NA,CASSIVGQGNSPLHF,TGTGCCAGTAGTATAGTGGGGCAGGGAAATTCACCCCTCCACTTT
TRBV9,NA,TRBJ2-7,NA,CASSVAGGAYYEQYF,TGTGCCAGCAGCGTAGCCGGGGGAGCCTACTACGAGCAGTACTTC